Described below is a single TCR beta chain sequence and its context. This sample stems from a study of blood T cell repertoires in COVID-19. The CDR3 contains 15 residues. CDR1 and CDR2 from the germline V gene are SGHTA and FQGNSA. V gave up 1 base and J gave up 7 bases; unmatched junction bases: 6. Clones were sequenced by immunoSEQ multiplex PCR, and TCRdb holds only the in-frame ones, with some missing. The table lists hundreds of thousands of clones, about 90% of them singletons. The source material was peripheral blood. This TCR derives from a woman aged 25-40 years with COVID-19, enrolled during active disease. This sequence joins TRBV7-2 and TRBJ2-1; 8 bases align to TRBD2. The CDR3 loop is CASSLDGTSLNEQFF. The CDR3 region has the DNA TGTGCCAGCAGCTTAGATGGGACTAGTCTAAATGAGCAGTTCTTC.